Listed below are T cell receptor beta chains from one sample, sequenced in a study of blood T cell repertoires in COVID-19. Clones were sequenced by immunoSEQ multiplex PCR, and TCRdb holds only the in-frame ones, with some missing. This sample yields about 250,000 clones, of which about 80% are seen a single time; 15% to 18% belongs to the top ten. Input material: peripheral blood. Receptor source: a person between 65 and 79 years old with COVID-19, enrolled during active disease. Each CDR3 is given with its conserved first and last residue. A D gene is named only where the DNA matches it firmly. Only part of the rows carry a size: once, few, many, or a class if the clone is expanded.

cdr3_nt: TGTGCCAGCAGTGCCAGACAGGGGGCAAAAACTGAAGCTTTCTTT
cdr3_aa: CASSARQGAKTEAFF
j_call: TRBJ1-1
clone_size: NA
d_call: TRBD1
v_call: TRBV28

cdr3_nt: TGTGCCAGCTCACCACCCGGGACTGGGGCCAACGTCCTGACTTTC
cdr3_aa: CASSPPGTGANVLTF
j_call: TRBJ2-6
clone_size: NA
d_call: NA
v_call: TRBV18

cdr3_nt: TGTGCCAGTAGTATGGTACCAGGGGTCGGCAATCAGCCCCAGCATTTT
cdr3_aa: CASSMVPGVGNQPQHF
j_call: TRBJ1-5
clone_size: NA
d_call: NA
v_call: TRBV19

cdr3_nt: TGTGCCAGCAGTTTCACCGCCGGGACAAGAATATACAATGAGCAGTTCTTC
cdr3_aa: CASSFTAGTRIYNEQFF
j_call: TRBJ2-1
clone_size: NA
d_call: NA
v_call: TRBV27

cdr3_nt: TGTGCCTGGAGTCCACCTCGGGGAGTCGGCAATCAGCCCCAGCATTTT
cdr3_aa: CAWSPPRGVGNQPQHF
j_call: TRBJ1-5
clone_size: NA
d_call: NA
v_call: TRBV30

cdr3_nt: TGTGCCATCAGTACAGGGGATCAGCCGCTTGAGCAGTTCTTC
cdr3_aa: CAISTGDQPLEQFF
j_call: TRBJ2-1
clone_size: NA
d_call: TRBD1
v_call: TRBV10-3

cdr3_nt: TGCGCCAGCAGCTTGGCCGGGCTGAGACAGGACGGCTACACCTTC
cdr3_aa: CASSLAGLRQDGYTF
j_call: TRBJ1-2
clone_size: NA
d_call: NA
v_call: TRBV5-1

cdr3_nt: TGTGCCAGCAGCTCCAACAGGGGCACCGACACTGAAGCTTTCTTT
cdr3_aa: CASSSNRGTDTEAFF
j_call: TRBJ1-1
clone_size: NA
d_call: TRBD1
v_call: TRBV5-5

cdr3_nt: TGTGCCAGCACTCTCTATGACAATGAGCAGTTCTTC
cdr3_aa: CASTLYDNEQFF
j_call: TRBJ2-1
clone_size: few
d_call: NA
v_call: TRBV28

cdr3_nt: TGTGCCAGTAGTAGATATCAGAACCCTGAAGCTTTCTTT
cdr3_aa: CASSRYQNPEAFF
j_call: TRBJ1-1
clone_size: NA
d_call: NA
v_call: TRBV19

cdr3_nt: TGTGCCAGCAGCCAACTAGCGGGAGGAGACGAGCAGTACTTC
cdr3_aa: CASSQLAGGDEQYF
j_call: TRBJ2-7
clone_size: NA
d_call: TRBD2
v_call: TRBV6-2/TRBV6-3

cdr3_nt: TGTGCCAGCAGTCGCCTGGGAGCGGGGGGCTCAGGGGATACGCAGTATTTT
cdr3_aa: CASSRLGAGGSGDTQYF
j_call: TRBJ2-3
clone_size: NA
d_call: TRBD2
v_call: TRBV28

cdr3_nt: TGTGCCAGCAGCCTCGGGACTAGCTTGAGTTCAGAGACCCAGTACTTC
cdr3_aa: CASSLGTSLSSETQYF
j_call: TRBJ2-5
clone_size: NA
d_call: TRBD2
v_call: TRBV11-2

cdr3_nt: TGTGCCAGCACCACGGGGGGCTGGTCCGGGGAGCTGTTTTTT
cdr3_aa: CASTTGGWSGELFF
j_call: TRBJ2-2
clone_size: NA
d_call: NA
v_call: TRBV6-5

cdr3_nt: TGTGCCAGTAGTACCGACGGGGGGCTCGGATCACCCCTCCACTTT
cdr3_aa: CASSTDGGLGSPLHF
j_call: TRBJ1-6
clone_size: NA
d_call: NA
v_call: TRBV19

cdr3_nt: TGTGCCTGGAGAACTAGCGCTAACTCCTACGAGCAGTACTTC
cdr3_aa: CAWRTSANSYEQYF
j_call: TRBJ2-7
clone_size: NA
d_call: TRBD2
v_call: TRBV30